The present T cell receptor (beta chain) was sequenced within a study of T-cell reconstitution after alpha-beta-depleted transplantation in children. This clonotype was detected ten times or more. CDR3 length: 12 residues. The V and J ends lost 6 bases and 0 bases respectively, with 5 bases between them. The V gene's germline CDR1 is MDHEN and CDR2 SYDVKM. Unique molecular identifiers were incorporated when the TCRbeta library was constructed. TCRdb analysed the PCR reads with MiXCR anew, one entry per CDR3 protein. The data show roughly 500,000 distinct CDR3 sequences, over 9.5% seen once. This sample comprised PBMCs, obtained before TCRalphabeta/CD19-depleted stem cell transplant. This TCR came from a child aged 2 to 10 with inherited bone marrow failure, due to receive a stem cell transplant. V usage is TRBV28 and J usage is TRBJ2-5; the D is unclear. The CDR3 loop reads CASRRYQETQYF. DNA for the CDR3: TGTGCCAGCAGACGCTACCAAGAGACCCAGTACTTC.